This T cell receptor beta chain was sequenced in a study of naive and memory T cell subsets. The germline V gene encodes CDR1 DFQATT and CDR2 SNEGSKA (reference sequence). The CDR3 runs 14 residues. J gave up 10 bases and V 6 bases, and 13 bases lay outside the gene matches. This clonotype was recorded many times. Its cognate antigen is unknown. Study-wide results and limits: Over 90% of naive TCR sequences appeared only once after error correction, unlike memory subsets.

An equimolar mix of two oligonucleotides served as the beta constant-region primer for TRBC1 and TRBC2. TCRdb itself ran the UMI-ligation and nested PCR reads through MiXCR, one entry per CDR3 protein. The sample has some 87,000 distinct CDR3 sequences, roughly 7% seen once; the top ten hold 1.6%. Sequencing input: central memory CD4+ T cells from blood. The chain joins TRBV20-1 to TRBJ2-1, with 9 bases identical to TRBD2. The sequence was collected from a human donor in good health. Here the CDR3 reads CSAIRGGGKEEQFF. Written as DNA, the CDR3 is TGCAGTGCGATCCGCGGGGGGGGGAAGGAGGAGCAGTTCTTC.